The clone carrying this T cell receptor beta chain is classed as medium-sized. V lost 6 bases and J 5 bases, leaving 9 bases between the germline ends. The length of the CDR3 is 12 residues. The V gene's germline CDR1 is SGHRS and CDR2 YFSETQ. All patients reached thyroid surgery having received no treatment beforehand. These data are taken from a study of metastatic and nonmetastatic thyroid tumors. Study context: A comparison of repertoires was made across blood and tumor or nodule tissue from malignant and benign thyroid patients.

In the original processing: Construction of a distant-metastasis classifier for papillary thyroid cancer relied on CDR3 differences across clinicopathological groups. TCRdb re-analyzed the PCR reads through MiXCR. The V and J calls shown here were made by TCRdb, not taken from the authors' results. The table shows nearly 35,000 clones, with roughly 15% occurring only once. The origin of this receptor is a female donor with papillary thyroid cancer or a benign thyroid nodule (not recorded which). Some clones in this sample may be carry-over from other donors' samples. The material sequenced was blood. The rearrangement links TRBV5-1 to TRBJ2-1; D not certain. The CDR3 here is CASTSLHNEQFF. The CDR3 nucleotides are TGCGCCAGCACCTCTCTTCACAATGAGCAGTTCTTC.